A selection of T cell receptor beta chains follows, all from one sample in a study of T cells in Graves' hyperthyroidism and ophthalmopathy. One entry per CDR3 protein results from TCRdb running MiXCR on the multiplex PCR reads. The sample shows approximately 380,000 distinct CDR3 sequences, about a fifth of them seen only once. The sequencing input was blood. The origin of the receptors is a woman younger than 35 with Graves' hyperthyroidism. The CDR3 runs from the conserved cysteine through the conserved F or W. D genes are given only for firm matches. Not all rows give a size; the values are once, few, many and, for expanded clones, a class.

CDR3: CASSGTSGRAELFF
DNA: TGTGCCAGCAGCGGGACTAGCGGGCGGGCGGAGCTGTTTTTT
J: TRBJ2-2
V: TRBV12-3/TRBV12-4
size: many
D: TRBD2

CDR3: CSVEDNLEQYF
DNA: TGCAGCGTTGAGGACAATCTCGAGCAGTACTTC
J: TRBJ2-7
V: TRBV29-1
size: many
D: NA

CDR3: CASSWGQNTEAFF
DNA: TGTGCCAGCAGCTGGGGACAGAACACTGAAGCTTTCTTT
J: TRBJ1-1
V: TRBV7-2
size: many
D: NA

CDR3: CASSDSRGHNSPLHF
DNA: TGTGCCAGCAGTGACTCGAGGGGGCATAATTCACCCCTCCACTTT
J: TRBJ1-6
V: TRBV6-4
size: NA
D: TRBD1

CDR3: CASSGGGTRVAEAFF
DNA: TGTGCCAGCTCGGGGGGAGGTACCAGGGTGGCTGAAGCTTTCTTT
J: TRBJ1-1
V: TRBV28
size: many
D: NA

CDR3: CASTQRTGNTEAFF
DNA: TGTGCCAGCACCCAGCGGACGGGGAACACTGAAGCTTTCTTT
J: TRBJ1-1
V: TRBV3-1
size: many
D: NA

CDR3: CASSEEEGDQPQHF
DNA: TGTGCCAGCAGTGAAGAGGAGGGGGATCAGCCCCAGCATTTT
J: TRBJ1-5
V: TRBV2
size: NA
D: NA

CDR3: CATSREGYYEQYF
DNA: TGTGCCACCAGCAGAGAAGGGTACTACGAGCAGTACTTC
J: TRBJ2-7
V: TRBV15
size: many
D: NA

CDR3: CASRGLPRGRIGELFF
DNA: TGTGCCAGCAGAGGGCTTCCGAGGGGCCGGATCGGGGAGCTGTTTTTT
J: TRBJ2-2
V: TRBV11-2
size: NA
D: NA

CDR3: CSARQGVGYTF
DNA: TGCAGTGCCAGACAGGGGGTTGGCTACACCTTC
J: TRBJ1-2
V: TRBV20-1
size: many
D: TRBD1

CDR3: CAILSGGNGELFF
DNA: TGTGCCATCTTAAGCGGGGGGAACGGGGAGCTGTTTTTT
J: TRBJ2-2
V: TRBV10-3
size: many
D: TRBD2

CDR3: CASSYSMTVDPKYF
DNA: TGTGCCAGCAGTTACTCGATGACAGTCGATCCAAAGTACTTC
J: TRBJ2-5
V: TRBV6-2/TRBV6-3
size: NA
D: NA

CDR3: CASSWGGDTEAFF
DNA: TGTGCCAGCAGTTGGGGGGGAGACACTGAAGCTTTCTTT
J: TRBJ1-1
V: TRBV12-3/TRBV12-4
size: NA
D: NA

CDR3: CSAKTNPWPGDTIYF
DNA: TGCAGTGCCAAGACTAACCCCTGGCCCGGAGACACCATATATTTT
J: TRBJ1-3
V: TRBV20-1
size: many
D: NA

CDR3: CASSPRTGETGELFF
DNA: TGTGCCAGCTCACCTCGGACAGGGGAAACCGGGGAGCTGTTTTTT
J: TRBJ2-2
V: TRBV18
size: few
D: TRBD1

CDR3: CASRTPTGDAQPQHF
DNA: TGTGCCAGCCGCACTCCGACAGGGGATGCTCAGCCCCAGCATTTT
J: TRBJ1-5
V: TRBV28
size: many
D: TRBD1

CDR3: CASSSRGPRRGYGYTF
DNA: TGTGCCAGCAGCAGTAGAGGACCACGGCGAGGCTATGGCTACACCTTC
J: TRBJ1-2
V: TRBV28
size: NA
D: NA

CDR3: CASRGSSKNIQYF
DNA: TGTGCCAGCAGGGGCAGTTCCAAAAACATTCAGTACTTC
J: TRBJ2-4
V: TRBV27
size: many
D: NA

CDR3: CASSLKQPWSYGYTF
DNA: TGTGCCAGCAGTTTAAAACAGCCATGGAGCTATGGCTACACCTTC
J: TRBJ1-2
V: TRBV27
size: many
D: NA

CDR3: CASSPGTGPAYEQYF
DNA: TGCGCCAGCAGCCCGGGGACAGGGCCAGCCTACGAGCAGTACTTC
J: TRBJ2-7
V: TRBV4-1
size: few
D: TRBD1

CDR3: CASPTNGRGGYTF
DNA: TGTGCCAGCCCGACCAACGGGCGCGGAGGCTACACCTTC
J: TRBJ1-2
V: TRBV2
size: many
D: NA

CDR3: CASSLAEGGIGDSGNTIYF
DNA: TGTGCCAGCAGTTTAGCGGAAGGGGGGATAGGCGACTCTGGAAACACCATATATTTT
J: TRBJ1-3
V: TRBV12-3/TRBV12-4
size: many
D: NA